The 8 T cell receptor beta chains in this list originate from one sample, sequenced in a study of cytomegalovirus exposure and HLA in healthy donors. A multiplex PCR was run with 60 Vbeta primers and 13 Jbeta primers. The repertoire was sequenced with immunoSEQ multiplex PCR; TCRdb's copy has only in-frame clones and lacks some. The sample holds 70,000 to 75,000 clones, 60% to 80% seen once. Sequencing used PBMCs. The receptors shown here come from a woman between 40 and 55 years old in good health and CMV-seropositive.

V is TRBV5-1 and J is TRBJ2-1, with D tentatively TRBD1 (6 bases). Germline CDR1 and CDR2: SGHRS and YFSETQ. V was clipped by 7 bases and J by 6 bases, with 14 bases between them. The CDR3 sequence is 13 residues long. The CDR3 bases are TGCGCCAGCGGGGGCCAAGGCCTCAATGAGCAGTTCTTC. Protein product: CASGGQGLNEQFF.

Written as DNA, the CDR3 is TGCGCCAGCAGCCCAGGGGGAAACACCATATATTTT. It is translated as CASSPGGNTIYF. The gene calls are TRBV4-1 and TRBJ1-3, with D possibly matching TRBD1 (5 bases). CDR1 MGHRA and CDR2 YSYEKL come from the germline V gene. The CDR3 contains 12 residues. Trimming removed 4 bases from V and 4 bases from J, with 5 bases in between.

The CDR3 protein is CATRTGGFGYTF. In DNA form, the CDR3 reads TGTGCCACCCGGACAGGGGGATTCGGCTACACCTTC. This chain links TRBV6-5 with TRBJ1-2; TRBD1 aligns across 10 bases. J lost 8 bases, V lost 10 bases, and 7 bases had no gene match. This CDR3 has 12 residues. Germline-derived CDR1 and CDR2 are MNHEY and SVGAGI.

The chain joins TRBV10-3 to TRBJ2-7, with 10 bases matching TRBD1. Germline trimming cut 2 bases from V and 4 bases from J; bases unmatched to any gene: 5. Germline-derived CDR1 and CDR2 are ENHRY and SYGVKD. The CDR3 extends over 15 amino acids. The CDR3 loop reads CAISEPDRGLYEQYF. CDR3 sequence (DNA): TGTGCCATCAGTGAGCCGGACAGGGGGTTGTACGAGCAGTACTTC.

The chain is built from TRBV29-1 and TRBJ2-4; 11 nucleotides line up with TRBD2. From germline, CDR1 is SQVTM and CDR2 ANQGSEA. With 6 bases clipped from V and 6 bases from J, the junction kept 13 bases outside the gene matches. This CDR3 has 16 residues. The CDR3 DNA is TGCAGCGTAGCCGGGACTAGCGGCGCCTCACGAAACATTCAGTACTTC. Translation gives CSVAGTSGASRNIQYF. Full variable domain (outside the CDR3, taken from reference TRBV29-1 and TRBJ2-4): SAVISQKPSRDICQRGTSLTIQCQVDSQVTMMFWYRQQPGQSLTLIATANQGSEATYESGFVIDKFPISRPNLTFSTLTVSNMSPEDSSIYLCSVAGTSGASRNIQYFGAGTRLSVL.

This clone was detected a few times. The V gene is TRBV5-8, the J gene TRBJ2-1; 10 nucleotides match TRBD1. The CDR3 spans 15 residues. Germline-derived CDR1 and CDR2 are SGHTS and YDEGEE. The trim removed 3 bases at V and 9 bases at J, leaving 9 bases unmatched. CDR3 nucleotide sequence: TGTGCCAGCAGCTGGGGGGACAGGGGTAATAGTGAGCAGTTCTTC. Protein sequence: CASSWGDRGNSEQFF.

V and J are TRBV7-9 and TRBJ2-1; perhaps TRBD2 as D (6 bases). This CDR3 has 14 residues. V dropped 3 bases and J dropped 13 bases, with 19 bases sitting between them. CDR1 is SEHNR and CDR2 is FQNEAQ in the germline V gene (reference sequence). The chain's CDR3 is CASSLGSAGRVQFF. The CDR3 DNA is TGTGCCAGCAGCTTGGGGTCAGCGGGTAGGGTCCAGTTCTTC.

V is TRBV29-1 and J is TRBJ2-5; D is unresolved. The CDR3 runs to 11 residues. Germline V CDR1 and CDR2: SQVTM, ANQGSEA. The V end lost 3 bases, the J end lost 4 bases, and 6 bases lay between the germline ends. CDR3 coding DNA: TGCAGCGTTGAGTCCAGAGAGACCCAGTACTTC. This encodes CSVESRETQYF.